One sample yielded the 14 T cell receptor beta chains listed below, sequenced in a study of OX40 agonist ivuxolimab in advanced cancers. Clones were read by immunoSEQ multiplex PCR, and TCRdb kept only the in-frame ones, dropping some. This table has under 85,000 clones, more than 75% appearing once. The specimen was CD4+ or CD8+ T cells sorted from blood, collected in a trial of the OX40 agonist ivuxolimab. The receptors were sampled from an adult with an advanced solid tumor such as melanoma, head and neck, liver or kidney cancer.

V gene TRBV27 combines with J gene TRBJ2-3, with 9 bases aligning to TRBD2. Germline V gene lookup returns CDR1 MNHEY and CDR2 SMNVEV (reference sequence). The CDR3 loop spans 15 amino acids. Germline trimming cut 5 bases from V and 3 bases from J; bases unmatched to any gene: 6. The CDR3 DNA reads as TGTGCCAGCAGTATCGCTCTAGCGGGGACAGATACGCAGTATTTT. Its translation: CASSIALAGTDTQYF.

The chain recombines TRBV6-5 with TRBJ2-1, with 10 bases matching TRBD1. The germline V gene encodes CDR1 MNHEY and CDR2 SVGAGI. There are 15 residues in the CDR3. V lost 6 bases, J lost 2 bases, and 4 bases stayed unmatched. CDR3 in amino acids: CASSRGTGAYNEQFF. The CDR3 DNA is TGTGCCAGCAGCCGTGGGACAGGGGCCTACAATGAGCAGTTCTTC.

This clone has a handful of counts. This sequence joins TRBV12-5 and TRBJ2-7; D is undetermined. CDR1 and CDR2 from the germline V gene are LGHNT and FRNRAP. V dropped 2 bases and J dropped 5 bases, with 7 bases sitting between them. CDR3 length: 12 residues. CDR3 nucleotides: TGTGCTAGTGGTTTGTCCTCTCACGAGCAGTACTTC. Translating it yields CASGLSSHEQYF.

J is TRBJ1-1 and V is TRBV18; no firm D call. V lost 3 bases and J lost 3, with 11 bases in between. The CDR3 is 14 residues long. Germline V gene data show CDR1 as KGHSH and CDR2 as LQKENI. The CDR3 nucleotides read TGTGCCAGCTCACCCTCGGCCCGGGACACTGAAGCTTTCTTT. This codes for CASSPSARDTEAFF.

This chain connects TRBV6-5 to TRBJ1-5; D gene ambiguous. Trimming shortened V by 0 bases and J by 3 bases, and 9 bases separated the two germline ends. From germline, CDR1 is MNHEY and CDR2 SVGAGI. The CDR3 length is 15 residues. CDR3 DNA: TGTGCCAGCAGTTACTCGGGAATTACCAATCAGCCCCAGCATTTT. It translates to CASSYSGITNQPQHF.

The table lists this clone with a few counts. The V gene is TRBV7-9, the J gene TRBJ1-4, with D unclear. CDR1 and CDR2 from the germline V gene are SEHNR and FQNEAQ (reference sequence). CDR3 length equals 15 residues. Trimming took off 5 bases at V and 3 bases at J, with 13 bases between the two ends. CDR3 sequence: CASSASDRANEKLFF. The CDR3 nucleotides read TGTGCCAGCAGCGCTTCGGACCGAGCTAATGAAAAACTGTTTTTT. Filled out from reference TRBV7-9 and TRBJ1-4, the complete variable domain reads DTGVSQNPRHKITKRGQNVTFRCDPISEHNRLYWYRQTLGQGPEFLTYFQNEAQLEKSRLLSDRFSAERPKGSFSTLEIQRTEQGDSAMYLCASSASDRANEKLFFGSGTQLSVL.

The V and J genes are TRBV28 and TRBJ1-5, with a weak D call TRBD1 (5 bases). V lost 5 bases and J lost 2, with 16 bases in between. CDR1 is MDHEN and CDR2 is SYDVKM in the germline V gene. This CDR3 region has 16 residues. The CDR3 region is CASSPGGRGGNQPQHF. CDR3 nucleotide sequence: TGTGCCAGCAGTCCCGGGGGGAGGGGCGGCAATCAGCCCCAGCATTTT.

The chain employs TRBV5-1 and TRBJ1-2, with unresolved D. Germline lookup yields CDR1 SGHRS and CDR2 YFSETQ. The length of the CDR3 is 15 residues. V dropped 0 bases and J dropped 0 bases, with 9 bases sitting between them. CDR3 protein: CASSLGTGANYGYTF. As DNA, the CDR3 is TGCGCCAGCAGCTTGGGGACCGGAGCTAACTATGGCTACACCTTC.

The chain combines TRBV6-6 with TRBJ2-3; TRBD2 is a possible D gene (5 bases). The CDR3 is 13 amino acids. Trimming took off 10 bases at V and 0 bases at J, with 11 bases between the two ends. In germline, CDR1 is MNHNY, CDR2 SVGAGI (reference sequence). The CDR3 reads CATSSGSTDTQYF. DNA for the CDR3: TGTGCCACTTCAAGCGGTAGCACAGATACGCAGTATTTT.

Comment on this clone: Mismatch with germline at one junction end may stem from a read error. The chain is built from TRBV7-9 and TRBJ1-3; a possible D gene is TRBD1 (5 bases). In germline, CDR1 is SEHNR, CDR2 FQNEAQ (reference sequence). The length of the CDR3 is 17 residues. The DNA for the CDR3 is TGTGCCAGCAGAGGGCCTGGGACCGGTCTCTCTAGAAACACCATATATTTT. This translates into CASRGPGTGLSRNTIYF.

The chain has TRBV9 and TRBJ2-7, with D possibly being TRBD2 (5 bases). The V gene lost 0 bases and the J gene lost 1 base, with 5 bases spanning the gap. Germline-derived CDR1 and CDR2 are SGDLS and YYNGEE. The CDR3 is 13 amino acids. The CDR3 here is CASSVGGSYEQYF. The CDR3 coding sequence is TGTGCCAGCAGCGTAGGAGGGTCCTACGAGCAGTACTTC.

The gene calls are TRBV19 and TRBJ1-1, with 7 bases fitting TRBD1. Trimming at V came to 10 bases and at J to 6 bases, leaving 17 bases not matched to a gene. This CDR3 has 15 amino acids. CDR1 is LNHDA, CDR2 SQIVND, per germline (reference sequence). CDR3 in amino acids: CATSRTGGGGAEAFF. The CDR3 DNA reads TGTGCCACCAGTCGGACAGGCGGGGGAGGAGCTGAAGCTTTCTTT.

The chain uses TRBV9 and TRBJ1-1; D is possibly TRBD1 (6 bases). V lost 3 bases, J lost 0 bases, and 12 bases lay in between. Germline V gives CDR1 SGDLS, CDR2 YYNGEE. The CDR3 is 15 residues long. This CDR3 is CASSAQGLMNTEAFF. The DNA of the CDR3 is TGTGCCAGCAGCGCTCAGGGGCTAATGAACACTGAAGCTTTCTTT.

This chain links TRBV5-1 with TRBJ1-6, with D possibly TRBD1 on 5 matching bases. CDR1 is SGHRS and CDR2 is YFSETQ in the germline V gene. The V end lost 0 bases, the J end lost 2 bases, and 15 bases lay between the germline ends. The CDR3 spans 18 residues. CDR3 DNA: TGCGCCAGCAGCTTGGCCGGACTGGGGCTGGCCTATAATTCACCCCTCCACTTT. It codes for CASSLAGLGLAYNSPLHF.